What follows describes a single TCR beta chain. Its matching antigen is unknown. These data originate in a study of identical twins. Points from the study as a whole: Fewer insertions characterized abundant cord blood beta clonotypes, whereas memory repertoires showed none. The models gave estimates that fell short of the out-of-frame TCR alpha sharing seen in monozygotic twins. Weaker excess sharing between twins was seen in beta out-of-frame sequences.

TCRdb re-called the 5' RACE reads through MiXCR, storing one row per CDR3 protein. Of some 570,000 distinct CDR3 sequences in the sample, around 24% were seen once. The CDR3 loop spans 17 amino acids. The germline V gene encodes CDR1 LGHDT and CDR2 YNNKEL (reference sequence). J lost 3 bases, V lost 0 bases, and 7 bases had no gene match. Healthy Caucasians made up all donors. This sample was also put to use in a study of yellow fever vaccine responses in identical twins.

Sequencing was carried out using CD4+ T cells sorted from blood. The TCR originated in a young woman in good health. The chain employs TRBV3-1 and TRBJ2-1, with 8 bases fitting TRBD1. The CDR3 here is CASSQEPPDRVYNEQFF. CDR3 DNA sequence: TGTGCCAGCAGCCAAGAACCTCCGGACAGGGTCTACAATGAGCAGTTCTTC.